The sequence of this T cell receptor (beta chain) was determined in a study of T cell responses to AZD1222 COVID-19 vaccine. As for the study in general: Whether given at about 4 or about 12 weeks, second doses were pooled.

Some clones are missing from TCRdb's copy, which holds only in-frame ones; the method was immunoSEQ multiplex PCR. The sample consists of 130,000 to 150,000 clones, more than 85% of them appearing once. The source was peripheral blood, collected on day 0 of AZD1222 vaccination. The sequence derives from an adult in good health.

For the CDR3, the DNA is TGTGCCAGCAGTGATTTTCGTGGGGAGCTGTTTTTT. As protein: CASSDFRGELFF. This rearrangement joins TRBV25-1 to TRBJ2-2; D is undetermined. The CDR3 runs to 12 residues. Per germline, CDR1 MGHDK and CDR2 SYGVNS. Trimming took off 3 bases at V and 8 bases at J, with 7 bases between the two ends.